This TCR beta chain derives from a study of neurological immune-mediated disorders. This clonotype was observed at least ten times. The CDR3 is 11 amino acids. CDR1 and CDR2 (germline): SGHTA, FQGTGA. V was trimmed by 7 bases and J by 4 bases, leaving 5 bases between them. Time point reported: longitudinal time-point 1 (baseline). TCRdb reanalysed the 5' RACE reads using MiXCR and keeps one entry per CDR3 protein. The sample includes 55,000 to 80,000 distinct CDR3 sequences, around 15% of them seen just once. J is TRBJ2-1 and V is TRBV7-3, with D uncertain. The source material was PBMCs. The origin of this receptor is a female donor with HTLV-1-associated myelopathy (HAM/TSP). The CDR3, as DNA: TGTGCCAGCATGGCTTACAATGAGCAGTTCTTC. Translating it yields CASMAYNEQFF.